This TCR beta chain derives from a study of OX40 agonist ivuxolimab in advanced cancers. Study as a whole: Cancers in dose escalation were hepatocellular, melanoma, renal cell and head and neck.

The CDR3 has 14 amino acids. The V and J ends lost 6 bases and 5 bases, in that order; junction bases with no gene match: 6. Germline V gene data show CDR1 as MNHEY and CDR2 as SMNVEV (reference sequence). The repertoire was sequenced with immunoSEQ multiplex PCR; TCRdb's copy has only in-frame clones and lacks some. The sample yields around 70,000 clones, 65% to 90% seen once. The source of this sequence is an adult with an advanced solid tumor such as melanoma, head and neck, liver or kidney cancer. Source: CD4+ or CD8+ T cells sorted from blood, taken in a trial of the OX40 agonist ivuxolimab. This chain uses TRBV27 with TRBJ1-5, with TRBD1 matching over 8 bases. As DNA, the CDR3 is TGTGCCAGCAGCAAGGACAGGGCGGATCAGCCCCAGCATTTT. Translation gives CASSKDRADQPQHF.